The rows below give T cell receptor beta chains drawn from one sample of a study of blood T cell repertoires in COVID-19. Generated by immunoSEQ multiplex PCR, the TCRdb table keeps only in-frame clones and is missing some. The profile shows almost 200,000 clones, around 79% of them singletons. Sequencing was done on a sample of peripheral blood. All receptors come from a woman in her forties with COVID-19, enrolled during active disease. Each CDR3 is given with its conserved first and last residue. The D gene is left open where the match is weak. Only some rows state a clone size, as once, few, many or a class for expanded clones.

>TRBJ2-7|13|TRBD1|.|TRBV29-1
TGCAGCGCATCGGGACAGGGGACTTACGAGCAGTACTTC
CSASGQGTYEQYF
>TRBJ2-7|15|.|.|TRBV5-1
TGCGCCAGCAGCTCGATCCCTGGCGAGGGCGGAGAGCAGTACTTC
CASSSIPGEGGEQYF
>TRBJ1-5|13|.|.|TRBV30
TGTGCCTGGACAAGGGGCTCTGATCAGCCCCAGCATTTT
CAWTRGSDQPQHF
>TRBJ2-7|14|TRBD2|.|TRBV6-5
TGTGCCAGCTCGAGTGTGGCGGGAGTGGGAGAGCAGTACTTC
CASSSVAGVGEQYF
>TRBJ2-6|20|.|.|TRBV4-3
TGCGCCAGCAGCCAAGACTTTGCAGGGATTATCCCTTCTGGGGCCAACGTCCTGACTTTC
CASSQDFAGIIPSGANVLTF
>TRBJ2-5|14|.|.|TRBV6-5
TGTGCCAGCAGTTACTCTAGGAGTTGGGAGACCCAGTACTTC
CASSYSRSWETQYF
>TRBJ1-1|16|.|.|TRBV6-2/TRBV6-3
TGTGCCAGCAGTTACTCGAGGGCGAGGGCGAACACTGAAGCTTTCTTT
CASSYSRARANTEAFF
>TRBJ2-1|17|.|.|TRBV15
TGTGCCACCAGCTCATTAACCGGACTCGACAATTACAATGAGCAGTTCTTC
CATSSLTGLDNYNEQFF
>TRBJ2-2|14|TRBD1|.|TRBV7-3
TGTGCCAGCAGCTCCTCGACAGGGCCCGGGGAGCTGTTTTTT
CASSSSTGPGELFF
>TRBJ2-3|16|.|.|TRBV4-2
TGTGCCAGCAGCCAAGGATTAGCGGCCGACACAGATACGCAGTATTTT
CASSQGLAADTDTQYF
>TRBJ2-7|16|TRBD2|few|TRBV4-1
TGCGCCAGCAGCCAAGGCGGACTAGCGGGAGAGGGGGAGCAGTACTTC
CASSQGGLAGEGEQYF
>TRBJ1-1|19|.|.|TRBV5-4
TGTGCCAGCAGCTTGTCGCCCGTTTTCAGGGCCCAAATGAACACTGAAGCTTTCTTT
CASSLSPVFRAQMNTEAFF
>TRBJ2-1|15|.|.|TRBV7-9
TGTGCCAGCAGCTTAGATCGCACTCCAAGCAATGAGCAGTTCTTC
CASSLDRTPSNEQFF
>TRBJ1-1|14|TRBD1|.|TRBV27
TGTGCCAGCAGACCGACAGGGGGGGGGACTGAAGCTTTCTTT
CASRPTGGGTEAFF
>TRBJ2-3|15|TRBD1|.|TRBV19
TGTGCCAGTAGAAACAGGGGAACTCCCACAGATACGCAGTATTTT
CASRNRGTPTDTQYF
>TRBJ1-1|14|.|.|TRBV18
TGTGCCAGCTCACCGCGGCGGGGGGCAAGTGAAGCTTTCTTT
CASSPRRGASEAFF
>TRBJ1-1|15|TRBD1|.|TRBV6-5
TGTGCCAGCAGTCCCAGGGACAGGAATTGGTCTGAAGCTTTCTTT
CASSPRDRNWSEAFF
>TRBJ1-6|16|TRBD1|few|TRBV7-2
TGTGCCAGCAGCTTAGCCCGGGGACAGGGAGGTTCACCCCTCCACTTT
CASSLARGQGGSPLHF